This T cell receptor (beta chain) was observed in a study of monozygotic twins with inflammatory bowel disease. TCRdb reprocessed the 5' RACE reads and reports one entry per CDR3 protein, with no DNA. The sample totals over 150,000 distinct CDR3 sequences. CDR3 size: 16 residues. The germline V gene encodes CDR1 DFQATT and CDR2 SNEGSKA (reference sequence). The material sequenced was blood. The chain joins TRBV20-1 to TRBJ2-7; the D call of TRBD1 rests on TCRdb alone, since no DNA is present to check it. The sequence derives from a human donor with ulcerative colitis or Crohn's disease, or a healthy co-twin of an affected twin (not recorded which). The CDR3 region is CSAGEEWTGLPYEQYF.